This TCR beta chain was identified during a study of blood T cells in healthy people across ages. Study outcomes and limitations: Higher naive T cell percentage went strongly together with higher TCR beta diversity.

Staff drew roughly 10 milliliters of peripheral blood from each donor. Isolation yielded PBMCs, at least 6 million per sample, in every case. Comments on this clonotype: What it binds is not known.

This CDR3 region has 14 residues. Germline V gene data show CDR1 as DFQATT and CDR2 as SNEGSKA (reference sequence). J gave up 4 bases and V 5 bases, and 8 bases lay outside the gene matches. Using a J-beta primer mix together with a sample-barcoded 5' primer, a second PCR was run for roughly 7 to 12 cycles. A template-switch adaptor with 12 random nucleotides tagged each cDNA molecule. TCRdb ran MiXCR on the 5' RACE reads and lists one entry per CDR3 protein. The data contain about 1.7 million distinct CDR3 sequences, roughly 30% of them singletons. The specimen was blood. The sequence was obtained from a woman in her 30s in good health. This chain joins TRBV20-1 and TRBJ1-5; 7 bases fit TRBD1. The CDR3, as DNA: TGCAGTGCTTCGACAGGGCCGACTAATCAGCCCCAGCATTTT. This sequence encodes CSASTGPTNQPQHF.